This T cell receptor (beta chain) was sequenced for a study of CD8+ T cells in alopecia areata. RNA was isolated and reverse transcribed to cDNA, the sequencing template. Here immunoSEQ multiplex PCR was the method, and the copy in TCRdb shows in-frame clones only, minus some. This table holds about 210,000 clones, around two fifths found once. This clone was found a few times. Treatment defined: oral pan-JAK inhibitor, 5-10 mg twice daily. The length of the CDR3 is 16 residues. Trimming cost V 0 bases and J 0 bases; bases outside gene matches: 4. Germline V gene lookup returns CDR1 GTSNPN and CDR2 SVGIG (reference sequence).

The TCR was taken from a human donor with alopecia areata. This chain links TRBV30 with TRBJ1-3; 8 bases line up with TRBD1. This specimen was CD4+ T cells sorted from blood, taken at approximately week 30, from a patient treated with tofacitinib. The CDR3 bases are TGTGCCTGGAGTGTACAGGGGGACTTCTCTGGAAACACCATATATTTT. Protein product: CAWSVQGDFSGNTIYF.